The rows below give T cell receptor beta chains drawn from one sample of a study of T cells in Graves' hyperthyroidism and ophthalmopathy. Using its own MiXCR run on the multiplex PCR reads, TCRdb lists one record per CDR3 protein. The table lists under 200,000 distinct CDR3 sequences, just under 9.5% of them singletons, with around 20% in the top ten. The sequenced sample consisted of blood. Receptors originate from a woman under 30 with Graves' hyperthyroidism that later progressed to Graves' ophthalmopathy. The CDR3 runs from the conserved cysteine through the conserved F or W. A D gene is named only where the DNA matches it firmly. Part of the rows lack a size; the others show once, few, many or a class for expanded clones.

TRBD2	TRBV19	TRBJ2-1	NA	CASSIDGGGAGNEQFF	TGTGCCAGTAGTATAGACGGCGGGGGGGCGGGAAATGAGCAGTTCTTC
NA	TRBV3-1	TRBJ2-5	many	CASSQVGETQYF	TGTGCCAGCAGCCAAGTTGGAGAGACCCAGTACTTC
NA	TRBV11-1	TRBJ2-7	many	CASSPDRTYEQYF	TGTGCCAGCAGCCCCGACAGGACCTACGAGCAGTACTTC
NA	TRBV4-2	TRBJ1-5	few	CASSQVSDNQPQHF	TGTGCCAGCAGCCAAGTCTCAGACAATCAGCCCCAGCATTTT
NA	TRBV28	TRBJ1-5	many	CASSLLHRVSQPQHF	TGTGCCAGCAGTTTACTCCACAGGGTCAGTCAGCCCCAGCATTTT
NA	TRBV7-9	TRBJ2-5	many	CASSLMPQTQYF	TGTGCCAGCAGCTTAATGCCGCAGACCCAGTACTTC
NA	TRBV29-1	TRBJ2-1	few	CSVASSVRNEQFF	TGCAGCGTTGCTAGTTCCGTGAGGAATGAGCAGTTCTTC
TRBD1	TRBV15	TRBJ1-1	many	CATSRELYGTGSTEAFF	TGTGCCACCAGCAGAGAACTGTACGGGACAGGGTCCACTGAAGCTTTCTTT
NA	TRBV20-1	TRBJ2-3	NA	CNARESQRRDTQYF	TGCAATGCTAGAGAGAGTCAACGGAGGGATACGCAGTATTTT
NA	TRBV10-3	TRBJ1-3	few	CAISESNNHFSGNTIYF	TGTGCCATCAGTGAGTCGAATAACCACTTCTCTGGAAACACCATATATTTT
NA	TRBV4-1	TRBJ1-2	many	CASSLQIDGLYGYTF	TGCGCCAGCAGCCTACAGATTGACGGTCTCTATGGCTACACCTTC
TRBD2	TRBV7-9	TRBJ2-5	many	CASSGGDSRETQYF	TGTGCCAGCAGCGGGGGGGACTCCAGAGAGACCCAGTACTTC
NA	TRBV9	TRBJ1-3	NA	CANSSERSPRGNTIYF	TGTGCCAACAGCTCCGAGAGGAGCCCTCGTGGAAACACCATATATTTT
NA	TRBV29-1	TRBJ2-7	many	CSVSTNRYEQYF	TGCAGCGTTTCTACCAACCGATACGAGCAGTACTTC
TRBD2	TRBV10-2	TRBJ2-3	many	CASRVRGDSDTQYF	TGCGCCAGCAGGGTCCGGGGGGACTCAGATACGCAGTATTTT
NA	TRBV4-2	TRBJ1-5	many	CASSQEAYSNQPQHF	TGTGCCAGCAGCCAAGAGGCCTATAGCAATCAGCCCCAGCATTTT
NA	TRBV5-1	TRBJ1-1	many	CASIRGAEAFF	TGCGCCAGCATCCGGGGGGCTGAAGCTTTCTTT
TRBD1	TRBV12-3/TRBV12-4	TRBJ2-1	many	CASSSTGDGYNEQFF	TGTGCCAGCAGTTCGACAGGGGACGGATACAATGAGCAGTTCTTC
NA	TRBV3-1	TRBJ1-1	many	CASSQDDINTEAFF	TGTGCCAGCAGCCAAGACGACATCAACACTGAAGCTTTCTTT
NA	TRBV19	TRBJ1-5	many	CASSPTERNQPQHF	TGTGCCAGTAGTCCGACAGAAAGGAATCAGCCCCAGCATTTT
NA	TRBV5-6	TRBJ1-1	many	CASSPRAANTEAFF	TGTGCCAGCAGCCCCCGGGCGGCGAACACTGAAGCTTTCTTT
NA	TRBV6-1	TRBJ2-1	few	CASSEDRSSYNEQFF	TGTGCCAGCAGTGAAGACCGTAGCTCCTACAATGAGCAGTTCTTC
NA	TRBV19	TRBJ1-4	NA	CASSMDRISTNEKLFF	TGTGCCAGTAGTATGGACAGAATCTCAACTAATGAAAAACTGTTTTTT
NA	TRBV28	TRBJ1-1	many	CASSDSLGSPEAFF	TGTGCCAGCAGTGACAGTTTAGGGTCTCCTGAAGCTTTCTTT